The entry that follows covers one T cell receptor beta chain sequence. Source study methods: Scientists estimated how many nucleated cells there were by amplifying reference gene primers. Profiling relied on immunoSEQ multiplex PCR, and the TCRdb table lists in-frame clones only, not all of them. V and J calls and clone size follow that table, whereas D and trimming were derived from the DNA. The data hold 450,000 to 500,000 clones, with roughly 87% observed a single time. The data originate from a study of blood T cell repertoires in COVID-19. About the study: Collection of acute and convalescent COVID-19 samples took place in the United States, Italy and Spain.

The CDR3 has 13 amino acids. V lost 4 bases, J lost 5 bases, and 4 bases stayed unmatched. Germline V gene lookup returns CDR1 MNHEY and CDR2 SMNVEV (reference sequence). What was sequenced was PBMCs or T cells enriched from blood (not recorded which). The TCR comes from a woman between 18 and 30 years old who had recovered from COVID-19. V and J are TRBV27 and TRBJ2-5, with 7 bases identical to TRBD2. DNA of the CDR3: TGTGCCAGCAGTTGGACTAGTATGGAGACCCAGTACTTC. Translating it yields CASSWTSMETQYF.